The 13 T cell receptor beta chains in this list originate from one sample, sequenced in a study of tumor and adjacent non-tumor tissue in lung cancer. This sample's RNA came from whole unsorted tissue. TCRbeta libraries were built with three rounds of nested PCR, modified from ARM-PCR. Each CDR3 protein gets one entry after TCRdb re-called the multiplex PCR reads with MiXCR. The table has about 93,000 distinct CDR3 sequences, less than 80% seen once; the top ten hold 15% to 20%. Input material: lung tumor tissue. The origin of the receptors is a man in his sixties with non-small cell lung cancer.

Worth noting for this clonotype: Compared with germline, one end of the junction differs, possibly owing to a read error. The gene calls are TRBV28 and TRBJ2-3, with D tentatively TRBD1 (6 bases). The CDR3 extends over 16 amino acids. In germline, CDR1 is MDHEN, CDR2 SYDVKM. DNA for the CDR3: TGTGCCAGCAGTATATCCGGGACAAAAGCCACAAATACGCAGTATTTT. Its protein product is CASSISGTKATNTQYF.

This clonotype was counted at least ten times. The genes are TRBV6-1 and TRBJ2-4; 7 bases fit TRBD1. Germline CDR1 is MNHNS and CDR2 is SASEGT. J gave up 1 base and V 1 base, and 13 bases lay outside the gene matches. The CDR3 covers 19 residues. The CDR3 sequence: CASSEEWTGWGGAKNIQYF. In nucleotides, the CDR3 is TGTGCCAGCAGTGAAGAATGGACAGGCTGGGGTGGTGCCAAAAACATTCAGTACTTC.

To note about this clonotype: This likely comes from a read error, as the CDR3 has no conserved phenylalanine or tryptophan at its end. The chain is built from TRBV4-2 and TRBJ2-4, with D possibly matching TRBD2 (6 bases). Germline CDR1 reads LGHNA; CDR2 reads YNFKEQ. The CDR3 runs 19 residues. CDR3 sequence reads: CASSQAQVSGSLAENIQYL. Written as DNA, the CDR3 is TGTGCCAGCAGCCAAGCGCAGGTTAGCGGATCGTTAGCCGAAAACATTCAGTACTTG.

The chain joins TRBV29-1 to TRBJ1-4; D not certain. In germline, CDR1 is SQVTM, CDR2 ANQGSEA. The CDR3 totals 12 residues. With 4 bases removed from V and 4 bases from J, the gap between germline ends came to 7 bases. This CDR3 is CSVARNNEKLFF. CDR3 coding DNA: TGCAGCGTTGCCCGTAATAATGAAAAACTGTTTTTT.

The rearrangement links TRBV29-1 to TRBJ2-3; no definite D call. V dropped 4 bases and J dropped 5 bases, with 10 bases sitting between them. The CDR3 spans 12 residues. Per germline, CDR1 SQVTM and CDR2 ANQGSEA. DNA of the CDR3: TGCAGCGTTGTACATGGCCAAGATACGCAGTATTTT. Its protein product is CSVVHGQDTQYF.

The gene calls are TRBV20-1 and TRBJ1-4; 8 bases line up with TRBD1. This CDR3 has 14 residues. The V gene's germline CDR1 is DFQATT and CDR2 SNEGSKA (reference sequence). V gave up 4 bases and J gave up 8 bases; unmatched junction bases: 9. CDR3 sequence: CSAISQGAVEKLFF. CDR3 coding DNA: TGCAGTGCTATAAGCCAGGGGGCAGTGGAAAAACTGTTTTTT.

About this clonotype: One end of the junction does not line up with germline, which may come from a read error. This chain joins TRBV4-1 and TRBJ1-2; TRBD1 is a possible D gene (6 bases). The CDR3 totals 15 residues. CDR1 is MGHRA, CDR2 YSYEKL, per germline. The CDR3 DNA reads TGCGCCAGCAGCCAATCACGGACAGTTATCTATGACTACACCTTC. Protein: CASSQSRTVIYDYTF.

On this clonotype itself: The conserved phenylalanine or tryptophan is not found at the CDR3 terminus, so this likely reflects a read error. The V and J genes are TRBV5-1 and TRBJ2-3; 7 bases align to TRBD1. This CDR3 contains 13 residues. Per germline, CDR1 SGHRS and CDR2 YFSETQ. This CDR3 reads CARSFDRADTQYS. CDR3 DNA sequence: TGCGCCAGGAGCTTCGACAGGGCAGATACGCAGTATTCT.

This clonotype was seen only a few times. Since a much larger clone is just one base distant, this may be a read error. The chain carries TRBV12-3 or TRBV12-4 and TRBJ2-5; a possible D gene is TRBD2 (6 bases). The CDR3 extends over 14 amino acids. V lost 6 bases and J lost 4, with 15 bases in between. CDR3 sequence reads: CASRRGMGRETQYF. The CDR3 DNA is TGTGCCAGCAGGCGGGGAATGGGCCGAGAGACCCAGTACTTC.

In regard to this clonotype: The junction departs from the called germline gene at one end, perhaps through a read error. The rearrangement uses TRBV6-1 and TRBJ1-4; perhaps TRBD1 as D (6 bases). Germline CDR1 and CDR2: MNHNS and SASEGT. The CDR3 length is 13 residues. The CDR3 here is CASSGQTNEKLFF. Written as DNA, the CDR3 is TGTGCCAGTAGTGGACAGACTAATGAAAAACTGTTTTTT.

To note about this clonotype: Because the CDR3 is missing its conserved closing phenylalanine or tryptophan, this is likely a read error. No DNA is shown, since the ends of the CDR3 on it are uncertain; the CDR3 is the one TCRdb lists. The chain is built from TRBV29-1 and TRBJ1-1; the table assigns TRBD1, which was not confirmed against the DNA. The length of the CDR3 is 13 amino acids, counting both ends. Germline CDR1 is SQVTM and CDR2 is ANQGSEA. The CDR3 loop is CSVAGTPGTEVFL.

To note about this clonotype: This likely comes from a read error, as the CDR3 has no conserved phenylalanine or tryptophan at its end. The rearrangement uses TRBV11-2 and TRBJ2-3; D remains unclear. Deletions cut 6 bases from V and 6 bases from J, with 13 bases between. CDR1 is SGHAT and CDR2 is FQNNGV in the germline V gene. The CDR3 spans 13 residues. The CDR3 nucleotides read TGTGCCAGCAGATTCGAAGGCCTTGATACGCAGTATTAT. It translates to CASRFEGLDTQYY.

The sample holds a few counts of this clonotype. No conserved phenylalanine or tryptophan ends this CDR3, so it is likely a read error. This rearrangement joins TRBV7-8 to TRBJ2-7; 13 positions match TRBD2. V dropped 3 bases and J dropped 2; count of bases not matched to a gene: 1. The V gene's germline CDR1 is SGHVS and CDR2 FQNEAQ. The CDR3 covers 15 residues. The CDR3 bases are TGTGCCAGCAGCTTGGGGACTAGCGGGACCTACGAGCAGTACTCC. Amino acid sequence: CASSLGTSGTYEQYS.